These 27 T cell receptor beta chains came from one sample sequenced in a study of response to subunit inactivated influenza vaccine. TCRdb re-called the RT-PCR reads with MiXCR, one entry per CDR3 protein. The repertoire consists of 500,000 to 550,000 distinct CDR3 sequences, with approximately 7.7% occurring once and the leading ten covering around 12%. Sequences were derived from PBMCs from blood, sampled about 23 months after vaccination. Receptors originate from a man aged 50 to 69 who received an inactivated influenza vaccine.

This clonotype was seen a few times. CDR3 sequence reads: CASSEAGRGYEQYF. CDR3 sequence (DNA): TGTGCCAGCAGTGAAGCTGGTAGGGGCTACGAGCAGTACTTC. The chain is built from TRBV2 and TRBJ2-7; possible D gene TRBD1, 5 bases. The CDR3 totals 14 residues. Germline-derived CDR1 and CDR2 are SNHLY and FYNNEI. V was trimmed by 0 bases and J by 3 bases, leaving 9 bases between them.

The chain employs TRBV6-1 and TRBJ1-2; 7 nucleotides align to TRBD1. CDR1 MNHNS and CDR2 SASEGT come from the germline V gene. The CDR3 totals 13 residues. After removal of 4 bases from V and 3 bases from J, the junction contained 2 bases not matched to a gene. DNA of the CDR3: TGTGCCAGCAGTGGGGGACAGCACTATGGCTACACCTTC. This codes for CASSGGQHYGYTF.

This clonotype has a count of ten or more. The chain carries TRBV12-3 or TRBV12-4 and TRBJ2-3; D not resolved. V was shortened by 3 bases and J by 6 bases, with 7 bases between the two germline ends. The CDR3 loop spans 12 amino acids. CDR3 amino acids: CASSLSPDTQYF. CDR3 nucleotide sequence: TGTGCCAGCAGTTTGTCCCCGGATACGCAGTATTTT.

This clonotype was detected ten times or more. The CDR3 spells CASSQDAGYEQYF. In DNA form, the CDR3 reads TGTGCCAGCAGCCAAGATGCAGGGTACGAGCAGTACTTC. The chain has TRBV4-2 and TRBJ2-7; weak D call: TRBD1 (5 bases). The CDR3 consists of 13 residues. V dropped 0 bases and J dropped 4 bases, with 7 bases sitting between them. CDR1 and CDR2 from the germline V gene are LGHNA and YNFKEQ.

This clonotype was detected many times. The V gene is TRBV14, the J gene TRBJ2-2; D is unresolved. CDR1 and CDR2 from the germline V gene are SGHDN and FVKESK. This CDR3 spans 13 amino acids. With 1 base removed from V and 3 bases from J, the gap between germline ends came to 3 bases. CDR3 nucleotides: TGTGCCAGCAGCCAAGTAGACACCGGGGAGCTGTTTTTT. This sequence encodes CASSQVDTGELFF.

This chain connects TRBV18 to TRBJ2-5; D is unresolved. CDR3 length: 14 residues. V shed 5 bases and J shed 2 bases, with 12 bases lying between them. The germline V gene encodes CDR1 KGHSH and CDR2 LQKENI. CDR3 DNA: TGTGCCAGCTCAGCAGGAGCACAGCAAGAGACCCAGTACTTC. It translates to CASSAGAQQETQYF.

This CDR3 is CATSDLAGEYNEQFF. The CDR3 DNA sequence: TGTGCCACCAGTGATCTAGCGGGCGAATACAATGAGCAGTTCTTC. The chain recombines TRBV24-1 with TRBJ2-1, with 8 positions matching TRBD2. Germline-derived CDR1 and CDR2 are KGHDR and SFDVKD. V dropped 3 bases and J dropped 4; count of bases not matched to a gene: 4. This CDR3 contains 15 residues.

This clonotype was observed a handful of times. The chain combines TRBV5-6 with TRBJ2-1; 7 bases fit TRBD1. The V gene end was trimmed by 2 bases and the J gene end by 5 bases; junction bases not matched to a gene: 7. The CDR3 has 15 amino acids. Germline V gene data show CDR1 as SGHDT and CDR2 as YYEEEE. CDR3 sequence (DNA): TGTGCCAGCAGCTTAACCCGGACAGGAGACAATGAGCAGTTCTTC. Its translation: CASSLTRTGDNEQFF.

The table lists this clonotype with a few counts. The chain links TRBV12-3 or TRBV12-4 to TRBJ1-4; TRBD1 agrees at 7 bases. V lost 8 bases, J lost 4 bases, and 7 bases stayed unmatched. CDR3 length equals 14 residues. The CDR3 loop is CASRPGTVNEKLFF. The CDR3 DNA follows: TGTGCCAGCCGCCCCGGGACAGTTAATGAAAAACTGTTTTTT.

The rearrangement joins TRBV6-6 to TRBJ1-1, with TRBD1 matching 8 bases. The V gene's germline CDR1 is MNHNY and CDR2 SVGAGI (reference sequence). Unmatched junction bases numbered 5, after V lost 7 bases and J lost 4 bases. The CDR3 loop spans 13 amino acids. The CDR3 nucleotides are TGTGCCAGCACTACCACAGGGGGCACTGAAGCTTTCTTT. Amino acids: CASTTTGGTEAFF.

The chain is built from TRBV7-2 and TRBJ2-2; TRBD1 matches at 8 bases. After removal of 0 bases from V and 1 base from J, the junction contained 7 bases not matched to a gene. Germline values: CDR1 SGHTA, CDR2 FQGNSA. The CDR3 spans 18 residues. The CDR3 bases are TGTGCCAGCAGCTTAGCGCAATACAGGGGGGTGAACACCGGGGAGCTGTTTTTT. Translated, it gives CASSLAQYRGVNTGELFF.

This clonotype was observed a few times. V and J are TRBV14 and TRBJ2-2; no reliable D call. V was pared by 3 bases and J by 4 bases, with 12 bases between. The CDR3 length is 15 residues. Germline values: CDR1 SGHDN, CDR2 FVKESK. The CDR3 sequence: CASSHLEWSTGELFF. CDR3 DNA: TGTGCCAGCAGCCATTTAGAGTGGTCCACCGGGGAGCTGTTTTTT.

This clonotype has at least ten counts. V and J are TRBV28 and TRBJ1-6; D ambiguous. The V and J ends lost 8 bases and 3 bases respectively, with 23 bases between them. Germline loops: CDR1 MDHEN, CDR2 SYDVKM. The CDR3 is 18 amino acids. Here the CDR3 DNA reads TGTGCCAGCCTGCGCCAGGCGCCAGGACCGATCTATAATTCACCCCTCCACTTT. It encodes CASLRQAPGPIYNSPLHF.

Concerning this clonotype itself: One end of the junction fails to match germline, which may point to a read error. V is TRBV7-7 and J is TRBJ2-7; D perhaps matches TRBD2 (6 bases). Germline V lookup: CDR1 SSHAT, CDR2 FNYEAQ (reference sequence). This CDR3 spans 14 amino acids. The CDR3 spells CASSPQWGGYEQYF. Here the CDR3 DNA reads TGTGCTAGCAGCCCTCAGTGGGGAGGTTACGAGCAGTACTTC.

This clonotype appeared a few times. The J gene is TRBJ1-4, the V gene TRBV5-1; 11 bases are shared with TRBD1. Losses at the gene ends were 0 bases for V and 12 bases for J; bases not matched to a gene: 7. Germline assignment: CDR1 SGHRS and CDR2 YFSETQ. The CDR3 length is 15 residues. The CDR3 DNA reads TGCGCCAGCAGCTTGGTTGGGACAGGGGGGAAGGAACTGTTTTTT. This translates into CASSLVGTGGKELFF.

The gene calls are TRBV20-1 and TRBJ2-2; TRBD2 aligns across 8 bases. Trimming removed 3 bases from V and 3 bases from J; junction bases left unmatched: 3. Germline V gives CDR1 DFQATT, CDR2 SNEGSKA (reference sequence). The CDR3 contains 14 residues. The CDR3 loop is CSASSGAYTGELFF. CDR3 sequence (DNA): TGCAGTGCTAGTAGCGGGGCCTACACCGGGGAGCTGTTTTTT.

This clonotype showed up just a few times. The chain employs TRBV7-2 and TRBJ1-4, with a weak D call TRBD1 (5 bases). CDR3 size: 16 residues. CDR1 and CDR2 from the germline V gene are SGHTA and FQGNSA. V was shortened by 1 base and J by 7 bases, with 16 bases between the two germline ends. CDR3 coding DNA: TGTGCCAGCAGCTTAGGGGGGAGGGCCCGGGGTGAAAAACTGTTTTTT. It translates to CASSLGGRARGEKLFF.

V usage is TRBV2 and J usage is TRBJ2-7, with TRBD1 identical over 8 bases. The CDR3 contains 17 residues. V lost 6 bases and J lost 2; bases outside the gene matches: 15. Germline CDR1 and CDR2: SNHLY and FYNNEI. This chain's CDR3 is CASSEPSRQGRAYEQYF. The CDR3 DNA is TGTGCCAGCAGCGAACCGTCAAGACAGGGGCGAGCCTACGAGCAGTACTTC.

The CDR3 region is CASSLTGTDEKLFF. Written as DNA, the CDR3 is TGCGCCAGCAGCTTGACAGGGACCGATGAAAAACTGTTTTTT. This sequence joins TRBV5-1 and TRBJ1-4; tentative D call: TRBD1 (6 bases). The CDR3 spans 14 residues. With 1 base removed from V and 6 bases from J, the gap between germline ends came to 10 bases. The V gene's germline CDR1 is SGHRS and CDR2 YFSETQ.

This clonotype occurred a few times. CDR3 loop: CASSFSSGSNEQFF. The CDR3 DNA sequence: TGTGCCAGCAGTTTTTCTAGCGGAAGCAATGAGCAGTTCTTC. The rearrangement joins TRBV12-3 or TRBV12-4 to TRBJ2-1; 7 nucleotides line up with TRBD2. The CDR3 length is 14 residues. With V trimmed by 3 bases and J by 6 bases, 5 bases remained unmatched.

The chain couples TRBV19 to TRBJ2-5, with D possibly called TRBD1 or TRBD2 (5 bases each). V lost 6 bases to trimming and J lost 5 bases, with 19 bases between them. The CDR3 has 15 amino acids. From germline, CDR1 is LNHDA and CDR2 SQIVND (reference sequence). CDR3 nucleotide sequence: TGTGCCAGTAGCCCGGGGACGGGCAGACAGGAGACCCAGTACTTC. Its translation: CASSPGTGRQETQYF. Based on the CDR3 plus reference TRBV19 and TRBJ2-5, the full variable domain is DGGITQSPKYLFRKEGQNVTLSCEQNLNHDAMYWYRQDPGQGLRLIYYSQIVNDFQKGDIAEGYSVSREKKESFPLTVTSAQKNPTAFYLCASSPGTGRQETQYFGPGTRLLVL.

This clonotype was counted between two and nine times. This sequence joins TRBV4-2 and TRBJ2-7; 7 nucleotides line up with TRBD1. CDR1 is LGHNA, CDR2 YNFKEQ, per germline. The CDR3 loop spans 15 amino acids. Trimming cost V 6 bases and J 2 bases; bases outside gene matches: 10. CDR3: CASRLQTGYTYEQYF. The CDR3 DNA follows: TGTGCCAGCAGACTTCAGACAGGGTATACCTACGAGCAGTACTTC.

The chain couples TRBV6-2 or TRBV6-3 to TRBJ2-1; 7 bases are shared with TRBD2. Looked up from germline, CDR1 is MNHEY and CDR2 is SVGEGT. The V segment lost 0 bases and the J segment 0 bases; nucleotides outside the gene matches: 17. The CDR3 has 21 amino acids. This CDR3 reads CASSYSYPAGTKLSSYNEQFF. The CDR3 DNA is TGTGCCAGCAGTTACTCATATCCAGCGGGAACTAAACTAAGCTCCTACAATGAGCAGTTCTTC.

This clonotype was found a few times. The V and J genes are TRBV6-1 and TRBJ1-2; no definite D call. Per the germline V gene, CDR1 is MNHNS and CDR2 is SASEGT. The CDR3 is 14 amino acids. Trimming took off 1 base at V and 4 bases at J, with 10 bases between the two ends. CDR3 in DNA: TGTGCCAGCAGTGAAGGGTCAAACAGCTATGGCTACACCTTC. Translated, it gives CASSEGSNSYGYTF.

The chain employs TRBV6-2 or TRBV6-3 and TRBJ1-1; unclear D gene. The V end lost 6 bases, the J end lost 6 bases, and 17 bases lay between the germline ends. Per the germline V gene, CDR1 is MNHEY and CDR2 is SVGEGT. This CDR3 spans 14 amino acids. The CDR3, as DNA: TGTGCCAGCAGCCTTCTCACCTCCGTTTCTGAAGCTTTCTTT. It translates to CASSLLTSVSEAFF.

The CDR3 DNA reads TGTGCCAGCAGCCGCAGTCTTTTGAACACTGAAGCTTTCTTT. Its translation: CASSRSLLNTEAFF. The V call is TRBV6-2 or TRBV6-3, the J call TRBJ1-1; D not certain. Germline lookup yields CDR1 MNHEY and CDR2 SVGEGT. The CDR3 totals 14 residues. V lost 6 bases to trimming and J lost 0 bases, with 11 bases between them.

This clonotype has more than one count but fewer than ten. The V call is TRBV7-9, the J call TRBJ1-2; D is uncertain. The CDR3 spans 14 residues. Germline lookup yields CDR1 SEHNR and CDR2 FQNEAQ (reference sequence). V was pared by 1 base and J by 10 bases, with 16 bases between. The CDR3 sequence: CASSLEGPRVAYTF. The CDR3 DNA reads TGTGCCAGCAGCTTAGAAGGACCTCGAGTCGCCTACACCTTC. The variable domain in full, completed from reference TRBV7-9 and TRBJ1-2, reads DTGVSQNPRHKITKRGQNVTFRCDPISEHNRLYWYRQTLGQGPEFLTYFQNEAQLEKSRLLSDRFSAERPKGSFSTLEIQRTEQGDSAMYLCASSLEGPRVAYTFGSGTRLTVV.